This TCR beta chain emerged from a study of shared clonotypes between healthy human individuals. Study details: Three men and two women, aged 18 to 49, were donors. Plates per donor: three CD4 naive, three CD4 memory, two CD8 naive, one CD8 memory. The study, taken as a whole, reports: Naive subsets tended to show greater estimated richness than memory subsets.

The table came from immunoSEQ multiplex PCR; TCRdb's copy has only in-frame clones and leaves some out. In the table there are roughly 2 million clones, about 94% of which are singletons. As for this clone: Its antigen remains unknown.

Recent vaccinations or acute infections were absent in the healthy HIV-negative adult donors. The source material was naive CD4+ T cells sorted from blood. Stated subset: CD45RA+ positively selected. This TCR was recovered from a man aged 18 to 35 in good health.

The chain's CDR3 is CASTLDRVGSPLHF. The CDR3 DNA reads TGTGCCAGCACCCTAGACAGGGTAGGCTCACCCCTCCACTTT. The chain combines TRBV27 with TRBJ1-6; 7 bases agree with TRBD1. J was trimmed by 10 bases and V by 7 bases; bases with no gene match: 10. The CDR3 totals 14 residues. Germline values: CDR1 MNHEY, CDR2 SMNVEV (reference sequence).